This paragraph reports one TCR beta chain. Profiling relied on immunoSEQ multiplex PCR, and the TCRdb table lists in-frame clones only, not all of them. The sample carries over 250,000 clones, more than 70% recorded once. The V end lost 1 base, the J end lost 5 bases, and 17 bases lay between the germline ends. The CDR3 is 16 residues long. Looked up from germline, CDR1 is LNHNV and CDR2 is YYDKDF (reference sequence). This specimen comes from a study of blood T cell repertoires in COVID-19. The V gene is TRBV15, the J gene TRBJ2-5, with D maybe TRBD1 (5 bases). This receptor was identified in a woman between 50 and 59 years old with acute or convalescent COVID-19. The sequenced sample was peripheral blood. The CDR3 loop is CATSRAVGAGQETQYF. CDR3 nucleotides: TGTGCCACCAGCAGAGCAGTAGGGGCAGGCCAGGAGACCCAGTACTTC.